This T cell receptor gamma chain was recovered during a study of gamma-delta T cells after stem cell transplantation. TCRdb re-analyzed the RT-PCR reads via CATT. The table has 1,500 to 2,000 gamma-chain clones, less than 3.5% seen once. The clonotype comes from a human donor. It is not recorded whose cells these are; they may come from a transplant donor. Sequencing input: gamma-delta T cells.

The CDR3 sequence: CALWEVLGSALLQLGKKIKVF. CDR3 sequence (DNA): TGTGCCTTGTGGGAGGTGTTGGGTTCCGCTCTGCTCCAGTTGGGCAAAAAAATCAAGGTATTT. The chain has TRGV9 and TRGJP. V was pared by 0 bases and J by 8 bases, with 19 bases of the junction left unmatched. The CDR3 spans 21 residues. Germline loops: CDR1 GITISATS, CDR2 ISYDGTV (reference sequence).